The 3 T cell receptor beta chains below all came from one sample that was sequenced in a study of T cell responses to AZD1222 COVID-19 vaccine. Measured with immunoSEQ multiplex PCR; TCRdb has only the in-frame clones, and not every one. The table has 180,000 or so clones, more than 80% seen once. Source: peripheral blood, taken on day 0 of AZD1222 vaccination. The receptor source for this set is an adult in good health.

The chain is built from TRBV12-5 and TRBJ2-1; 8 bases align to TRBD2. This CDR3 has 19 amino acids. Germline-derived CDR1 and CDR2 are LGHNT and FRNRAP. The V gene end was trimmed by 2 bases and the J gene end by 0 bases; junction bases not matched to a gene: 12. Here the CDR3 DNA reads TGTGCTAGTGGTTTGATCCGGGAGGGCCCGGGGGGCTCCTACAATGAGCAGTTCTTC. It translates to CASGLIREGPGGSYNEQFF.

The V and J genes are TRBV27 and TRBJ2-1, with 11 bases identical to TRBD2. Germline V gene sequence: CDR1 MNHEY, CDR2 SMNVEV (reference sequence). The CDR3 runs 15 residues. Unmatched junction bases numbered 7, after V lost 4 bases and J lost 8 bases. The CDR3 sequence is CASSYSGGAVYEQFF. CDR3 nucleotide sequence: TGTGCCAGCAGTTATAGCGGGGGGGCCGTCTATGAGCAGTTCTTC.

This clone was seen just once. The rearrangement uses TRBV5-5 and TRBJ2-7, with 9 bases matching TRBD1. This CDR3 spans 14 amino acids. Trimming at V came to 4 bases and at J to 3 bases, leaving 5 bases not matched to a gene. Germline assignment: CDR1 SGHKS and CDR2 YYEKEE (reference sequence). DNA of the CDR3: TGTGCCAGCAGCCCCTGGACAGGGGACTACGAGCAGTACTTC. It codes for CASSPWTGDYEQYF.